This TCR beta chain was captured by sequencing in a study of blood T cell repertoires in COVID-19 (dated by TCRdb to about 2020). Concerning the study at large: Samples covering the acute and convalescent phases of COVID-19 were provided by collaborators in the United States, Italy and Spain. The material from the prospective study consisted of cDNA or gDNA derived from T cells, B-cell-depleted T cells, or PBMCs. Deeply sampled blood TCRbeta repertoires from subjects exposed to, actively infected with, or recovered from COVID-19 were included in the dataset. The repertoires were made available in a free public database intended to serve as a resource for research on the immune response to SARS-CoV-2. Samples were obtained from the ongoing ImmuneRACE study (first 160 participants) and from 1,254 subjects provided by 6 global collaborators. Nearly every sample came with metadata listing a de-identified subject ID, COVID-19 status, age in years and sex. Where available, HLA class I and class II types were taken from metadata supplied by the sample provider and were not determined by assay-based typing. Study-wide findings and limitations: Clinical and demographic metadata were provided uncurated, with the amount varying by source and participant.

The immunoSEQ Assay, a bias-controlled multiplex PCR, was used to amplify TCRbeta CDR3 regions from genomic DNA. In the source study's methods: Within the assay, amplification of reference gene primers was used to estimate how many nucleated cells each sample contained. To quantify the absolute abundance of each unique TCRbeta CDR3 rearrangement, sequence reads were collapsed and filtered. For each sample, productive Simpson clonality was calculated as the square root of Simpson's diversity index over productive rearrangements. Imported from immuneACCESS, the table was reduced by TCRdb to in-frame sequences with V and J called. These copies leave out some clones; in studies compared against another copy, an unresolved V gene accounts for under half, and the cause of the remainder is not known. That table is the source of V, J and clone size, and D and trimming were worked out from the DNA. This sample lists about 87,000 clones; less than 80% were detected once. The ten largest clones take up approximately 4% of the sample.

Note on this clone: Its binding antigen is unknown. No quality values exist for individual bases; no much larger clone is one base distant.

Each collaborating institution followed its own protocols to collect whole blood in K2EDTA tubes. For TCRbeta analysis, collaborators shipped samples as frozen whole blood, isolated PBMCs, or DNA extracted from either of those sample types. This clonotype originated in a woman between 45 and 60 years old with acute or convalescent COVID-19. The sequenced sample consisted of peripheral blood.

The CDR3 sequence is CASSVDPGGDTDTQYF. The DNA is as follows: TGTGCCAGCAGCGTAGATCCGGGGGGCGACACAGATACGCAGTATTTT. The V and J segments used are TRBV9 and TRBJ2-3, with TRBD2 tentatively as D gene (7 bases match). From the cysteine up to the phenylalanine, the CDR3 has a length of 16 residues. Just the 48-base CDR3 DNA is kept, in frame starting at base 1. The germline V gene sets CDR1 to SGDLS and CDR2 to YYNGEE. At the junction V is shortened by 0 bases and J by 2 bases, with 13 bases in between. The variable domain in full, with residues beyond the CDR3 obtained from the reference TRBV9 and TRBJ2-3 genes, is DSGVTQTPKHLITATGQRVTLRCSPRSGDLSVYWYQQSLDQGLQFLIQYYNGEERAKGNILERFSAQQFPDLHSELNLSSLELGDSALYFCASSVDPGGDTDTQYFGPGTRLTVL.